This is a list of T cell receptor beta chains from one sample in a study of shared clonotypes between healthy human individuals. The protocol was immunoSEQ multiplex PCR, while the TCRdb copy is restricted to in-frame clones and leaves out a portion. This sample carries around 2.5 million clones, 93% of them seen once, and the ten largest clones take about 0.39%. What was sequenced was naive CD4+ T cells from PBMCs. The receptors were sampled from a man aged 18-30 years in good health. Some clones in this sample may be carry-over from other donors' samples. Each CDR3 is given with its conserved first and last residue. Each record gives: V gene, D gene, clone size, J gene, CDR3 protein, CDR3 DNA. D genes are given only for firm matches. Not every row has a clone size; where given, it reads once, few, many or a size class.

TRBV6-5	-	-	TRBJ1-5	CASSSLGPPSNQPQHF	TGTGCCAGCAGTTCCCTCGGACCGCCTAGCAATCAGCCCCAGCATTTT
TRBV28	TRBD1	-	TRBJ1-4	CASSLGGQENEKLFF	TGTGCCAGCAGTTTGGGGGGACAGGAAAATGAAAAACTGTTTTTT
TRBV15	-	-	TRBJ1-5	CATSRDLGEGQPQHF	TGTGCCACCAGCAGAGATCTCGGGGAGGGCCAGCCCCAGCATTTT
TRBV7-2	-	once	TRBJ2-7	CASSTRSGSYEQYF	TGTGCCAGCAGCACCCGAAGTGGTTCCTACGAGCAGTACTTC
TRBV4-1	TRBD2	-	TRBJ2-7	CASSQPPGTRTYEQYF	TGCGCCAGCAGCCAGCCCCCCGGGACTAGAACATACGAGCAGTACTTC
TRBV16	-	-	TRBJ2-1	CASSQGSGSSSYNEQFF	TGTGCCAGCAGCCAAGGAAGCGGCTCGAGCTCCTACAATGAGCAGTTCTTC
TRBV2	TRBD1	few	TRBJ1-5	CASGQGAGNQPQHF	TGTGCCAGCGGACAGGGGGCCGGCAATCAGCCCCAGCATTTT
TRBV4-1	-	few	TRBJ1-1	CASSQEFWQGRTEAFF	TGCGCCAGCAGCCAAGAATTTTGGCAGGGGAGGACTGAAGCTTTCTTT
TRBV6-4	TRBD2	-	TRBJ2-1	CASSVIAGGRYNNEQFF	TGTGCCAGCAGTGTCATCGCGGGAGGGAGATATAATAATGAGCAGTTCTTC
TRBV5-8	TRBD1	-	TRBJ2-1	CASSPWDRVVQGEQFF	TGTGCCAGCAGCCCTTGGGACAGGGTCGTACAGGGTGAGCAGTTCTTC
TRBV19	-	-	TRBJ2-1	CASSITASSYNEQFF	TGTGCCAGTAGTATCACGGCGAGCTCCTACAATGAGCAGTTCTTC
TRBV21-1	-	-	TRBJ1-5	CASSREGFSNQPQHF	TGTGCCAGCAGCCGCGAGGGTTTTAGCAATCAGCCCCAGCATTTT
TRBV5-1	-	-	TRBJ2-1	CASSPGTFNEQFF	TGCGCCAGCAGCCCCGGAACCTTCAATGAGCAGTTCTTC
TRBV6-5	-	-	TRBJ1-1	CASSYRGQNTEAFF	TGTGCCAGCAGTTATCGGGGGCAGAACACTGAAGCTTTCTTT
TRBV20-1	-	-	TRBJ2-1	CSASAVNEQFF	TGCAGTGCTAGTGCCGTCAATGAGCAGTTCTTC
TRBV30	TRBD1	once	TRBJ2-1	CAWNEGQLYNEQFF	TGTGCCTGGAACGAGGGACAGCTTTACAATGAGCAGTTCTTC
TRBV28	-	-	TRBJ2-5	CASSPQSGGQETQYF	TGTGCCAGCAGCCCCCAGTCCGGGGGACAAGAGACCCAGTACTTC
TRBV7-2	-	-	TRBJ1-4	CASSLSGVVTNEKLFF	TGTGCCAGCAGCTTATCCGGAGTAGTGACTAATGAAAAACTGTTTTTT
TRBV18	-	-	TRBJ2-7	CASSPRDGSYEQYF	TGTGCCAGCTCACCGAGGGACGGATCCTACGAGCAGTACTTC
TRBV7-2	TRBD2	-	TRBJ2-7	CASSSSGLSGRPLYEQYF	TGTGCCAGCAGCTCCTCAGGTCTTAGCGGGAGGCCGTTATACGAGCAGTACTTC
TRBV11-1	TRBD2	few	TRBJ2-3	CASSYIAAGGPQDTQYF	TGTGCCAGCAGCTACATTGCGGCGGGAGGGCCCCAAGATACGCAGTATTTT
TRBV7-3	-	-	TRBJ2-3	CASSLKPTGQSTDTQYF	TGTGCCAGCAGCTTAAAACCAACTGGACAGAGCACAGATACGCAGTATTTT
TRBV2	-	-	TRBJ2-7	CASSVKWGSGEQYF	TGTGCCAGCAGCGTAAAGTGGGGGTCGGGCGAGCAGTACTTC
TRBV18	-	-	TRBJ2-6	CASSLSGLRGSGANVLTF	TGTGCCAGCTCACTCTCCGGCTTAAGGGGCTCTGGGGCCAACGTCCTGACTTTC
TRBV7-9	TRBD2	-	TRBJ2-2	CASSLGTSGRLSTGELFF	TGTGCCAGCAGCTTAGGGACTAGCGGGAGGCTGAGCACCGGGGAGCTGTTTTTT
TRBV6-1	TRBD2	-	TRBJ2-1	CASTYTSGRFDEQFF	TGTGCCAGCACTTATACTAGCGGGAGGTTCGATGAGCAGTTCTTC
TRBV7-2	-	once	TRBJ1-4	CASSLGRANEKLFF	TGTGCCAGCAGCTTAGGGAGGGCTAATGAAAAACTGTTTTTT
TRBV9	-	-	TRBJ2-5	CASSVRRGETQYF	TGTGCCAGCAGCGTGCGACGGGGGGAGACCCAGTACTTC
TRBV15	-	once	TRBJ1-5	CATSRDSGRGPQHF	TGTGCCACCAGCAGAGATTCGGGGCGCGGGCCCCAGCATTTT
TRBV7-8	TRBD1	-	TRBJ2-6	CASSLAGGSGANVLTF	TGTGCCAGCAGCTTGGCAGGGGGCTCTGGGGCCAACGTCCTGACTTTC
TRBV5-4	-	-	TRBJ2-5	CASSLGGRREETQYF	TGTGCCAGCAGCTTGGGTGGGCGACGGGAGGAGACCCAGTACTTC
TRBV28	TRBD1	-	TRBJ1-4	CASSPFRGAARDSNEKLFF	TGTGCCAGCAGTCCTTTCAGGGGGGCGGCAAGAGATAGTAATGAAAAACTGTTTTTT
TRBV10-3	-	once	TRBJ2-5	CATSGTQETQYF	TGTGCCACCTCGGGGACACAAGAGACCCAGTACTTC
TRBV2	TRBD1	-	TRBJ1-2	CASSHIPVTGNGYTF	TGTGCCAGCAGTCATATCCCCGTGACAGGGAACGGCTACACCTTC
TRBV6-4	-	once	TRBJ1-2	CASTPEGGVSGYTF	TGTGCCAGCACTCCTGAAGGGGGAGTAAGTGGCTACACCTTC
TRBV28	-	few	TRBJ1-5	CASSLNQPQHF	TGTGCCAGCAGTTTAAATCAGCCCCAGCATTTT
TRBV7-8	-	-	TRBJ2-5	CASSPWGEETQYF	TGTGCCAGCAGCCCTTGGGGGGAGGAGACCCAGTACTTC
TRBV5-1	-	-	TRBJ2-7	CASSFRQGGYEQYF	TGCGCCAGCAGCTTCAGACAGGGAGGCTACGAGCAGTACTTC
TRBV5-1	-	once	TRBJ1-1	CASSPRGGGIAEAFF	TGCGCCAGCAGCCCCCGTGGGGGAGGGATTGCTGAAGCTTTCTTT
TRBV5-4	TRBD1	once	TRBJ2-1	CASSSGTGSVEQFF	TGTGCCAGCAGCTCCGGGACAGGGAGTGTCGAGCAGTTCTTC
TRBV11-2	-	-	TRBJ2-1	CASSLWRERNEQFF	TGTGCCAGCAGCTTATGGCGGGAACGGAATGAGCAGTTCTTC
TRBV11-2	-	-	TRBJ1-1	CASRNDRTEAFF	TGTGCCAGCAGAAACGACAGGACTGAAGCTTTCTTT
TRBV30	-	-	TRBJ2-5	CAWGGDRAQETQYF	TGTGCCTGGGGGGGGGACAGAGCTCAAGAGACCCAGTACTTC
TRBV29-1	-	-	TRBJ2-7	CSVEDQVGQYF	TGCAGCGTTGAAGATCAGGTTGGGCAGTACTTC
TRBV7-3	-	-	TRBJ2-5	CASSLRGGTGETQYF	TGTGCCAGCAGCTTACGGGGCGGGACGGGAGAGACCCAGTACTTC
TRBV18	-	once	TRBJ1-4	CASSPPTNEKLFF	TGTGCCAGCTCACCACCGACTAATGAAAAACTGTTTTTT
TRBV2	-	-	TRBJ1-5	CASNLQTNQPQHF	TGTGCCAGCAATCTTCAGACGAATCAGCCCCAGCATTTT
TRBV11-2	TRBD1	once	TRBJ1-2	CASSRPGQGYGYTF	TGTGCCAGCAGCCGTCCGGGACAGGGGTATGGCTACACCTTC
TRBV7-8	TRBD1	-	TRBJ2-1	CASNDRGVYNEQFF	TGTGCCAGCAACGACAGGGGGGTCTACAATGAGCAGTTCTTC
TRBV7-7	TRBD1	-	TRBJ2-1	CASSLGGQRYNEQFF	TGTGCCAGCAGCTTAGGGGGACAGAGGTACAATGAGCAGTTCTTC
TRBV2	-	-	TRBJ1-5	CASSGGREQPQHF	TGTGCCAGCAGCGGGGGGCGCGAACAGCCCCAGCATTTT
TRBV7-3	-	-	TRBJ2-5	CASSLEGLGGETQYF	TGTGCCAGCAGCTTGGAAGGGTTGGGAGGAGAGACCCAGTACTTC
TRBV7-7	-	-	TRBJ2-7	CASSPLRIGSYEQYF	TGTGCCAGCAGCCCCCTCAGGATAGGCTCCTACGAGCAGTACTTC
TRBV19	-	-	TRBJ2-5	CASSIGQSQETQYF	TGTGCCAGTAGTATCGGACAGTCCCAGGAGACCCAGTACTTC
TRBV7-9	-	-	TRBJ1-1	CASRPQVNTEAFF	TGTGCCAGCAGACCACAGGTGAACACTGAAGCTTTCTTT
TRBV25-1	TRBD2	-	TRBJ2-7	CASSEVGRGAYEQYF	TGTGCCAGCAGTGAGGTGGGGCGGGGGGCCTACGAGCAGTACTTC
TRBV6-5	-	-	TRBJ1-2	CASSRDGNYGYTF	TGTGCCAGCAGTCGGGACGGTAACTATGGCTACACCTTC